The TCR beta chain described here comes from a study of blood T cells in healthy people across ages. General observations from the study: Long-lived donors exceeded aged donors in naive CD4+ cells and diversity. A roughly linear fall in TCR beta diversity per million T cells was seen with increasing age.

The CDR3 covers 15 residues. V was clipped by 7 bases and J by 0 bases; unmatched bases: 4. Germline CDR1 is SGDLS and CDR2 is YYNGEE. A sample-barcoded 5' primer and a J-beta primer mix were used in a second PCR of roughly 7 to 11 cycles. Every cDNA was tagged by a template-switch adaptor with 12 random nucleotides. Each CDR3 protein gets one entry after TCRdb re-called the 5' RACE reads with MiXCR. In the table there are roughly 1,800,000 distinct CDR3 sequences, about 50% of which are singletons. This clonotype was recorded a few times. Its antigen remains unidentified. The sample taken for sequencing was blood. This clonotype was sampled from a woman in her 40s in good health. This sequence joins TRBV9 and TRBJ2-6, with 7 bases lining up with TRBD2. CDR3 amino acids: CASLGRASGANVLTF. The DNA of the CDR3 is TGTGCCAGCTTGGGGAGGGCCTCTGGGGCCAACGTCCTGACTTTC.